This T cell receptor (beta chain) appears in the sequencing data of a study of blood T cell repertoires in COVID-19. Study context: The United States, Italy and Spain were the sources of the acute and convalescent COVID-19 samples.

Authors' analysis steps: Estimation of nucleated cell counts relied on the amplification of reference gene primers. Only in-frame clones appear in the TCRdb table, and some are missing; sequencing was by immunoSEQ multiplex PCR. V and J calls and clone size are those listed in that table; D and trimming were worked out from the DNA. Of about 260,000 clones in the sample, less than 90% are singletons; the top ten hold 4% to 5%. This CDR3 contains 12 residues. CDR1 is MNHNY and CDR2 is SVGAGI in the germline V gene (reference sequence). V lost 2 bases, J lost 3 bases, and 5 bases lay in between. The sequenced material came from peripheral blood. This TCR derives from a man in his 60s with acute or convalescent COVID-19. The chain links TRBV6-6 to TRBJ2-7; the D is unclear. The CDR3, as DNA: TGTGCCAGCAGTTACGACTTCTACGAGCAGTACTTC. It specifies CASSYDFYEQYF.